The source of this T cell receptor (beta chain) is a study of pediatric ulcerative colitis. This CDR3 region has 14 residues. The V gene's germline CDR1 is ENHRY and CDR2 SYGVKD. Trimming took off 4 bases at V and 6 bases at J, with 15 bases between the two ends. This clone was recorded a few times. Its antigen is not identified. Here immunoSEQ multiplex PCR was the method, and the copy in TCRdb shows in-frame clones only, minus some. This table has around 65,000 clones, 77% appearing once. Study-level results: A couple of patients had blood samples with substantially reduced template counts. Acute severe colitis showed lower rectal diversity from clonal expansions. Total lymphocyte DNA, not sorted subsets, was the template.

Material: blood. This sequence was found in a boy aged 5-17 years with moderate ulcerative colitis. The chain links TRBV10-3 to TRBJ1-1; D gene uncertain. The CDR3 nucleotides are TGTGCCATCAGTGTGGACTGGGTTTTCGCTGAAGCTTTCTTT. It is translated as CAISVDWVFAEAFF.